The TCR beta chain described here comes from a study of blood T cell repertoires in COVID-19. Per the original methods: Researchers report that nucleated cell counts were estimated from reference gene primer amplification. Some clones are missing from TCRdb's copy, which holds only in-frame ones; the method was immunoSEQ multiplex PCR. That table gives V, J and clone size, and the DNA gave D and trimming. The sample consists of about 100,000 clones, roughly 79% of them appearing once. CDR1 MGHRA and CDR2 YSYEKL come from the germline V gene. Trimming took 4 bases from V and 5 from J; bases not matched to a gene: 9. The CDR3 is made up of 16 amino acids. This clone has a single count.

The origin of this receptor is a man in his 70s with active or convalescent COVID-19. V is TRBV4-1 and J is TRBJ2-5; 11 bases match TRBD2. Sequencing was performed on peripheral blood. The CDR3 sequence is CASSPLAGGPRETQYF. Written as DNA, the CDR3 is TGCGCCAGCAGCCCCTTAGCGGGAGGGCCCCGGGAGACCCAGTACTTC.